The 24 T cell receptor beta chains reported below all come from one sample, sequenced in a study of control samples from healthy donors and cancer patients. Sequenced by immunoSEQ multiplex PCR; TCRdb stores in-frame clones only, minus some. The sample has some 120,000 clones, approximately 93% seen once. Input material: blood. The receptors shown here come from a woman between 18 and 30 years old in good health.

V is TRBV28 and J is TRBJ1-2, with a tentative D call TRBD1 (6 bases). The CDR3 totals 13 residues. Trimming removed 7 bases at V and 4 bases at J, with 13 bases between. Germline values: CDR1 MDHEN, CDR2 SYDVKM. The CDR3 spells CASNLRDIYGYTF. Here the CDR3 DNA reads TGTGCCAGCAACCTCCGGGACATCTATGGCTACACCTTC.

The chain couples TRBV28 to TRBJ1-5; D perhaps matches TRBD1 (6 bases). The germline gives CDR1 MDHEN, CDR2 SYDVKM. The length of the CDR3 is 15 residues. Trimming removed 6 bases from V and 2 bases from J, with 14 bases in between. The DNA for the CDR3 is TGTGCCAGCAGCGTTATGAAGGGGGGCAATCAGCCCCAGCATTTT. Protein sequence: CASSVMKGGNQPQHF.

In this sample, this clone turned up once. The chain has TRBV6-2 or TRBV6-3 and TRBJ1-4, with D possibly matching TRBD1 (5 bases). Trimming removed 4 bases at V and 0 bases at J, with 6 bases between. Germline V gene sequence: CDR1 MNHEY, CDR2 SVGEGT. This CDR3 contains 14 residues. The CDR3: CASSLTATNEKLFF. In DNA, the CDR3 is TGTGCCAGCAGTTTGACAGCAACTAATGAAAAACTGTTTTTT.

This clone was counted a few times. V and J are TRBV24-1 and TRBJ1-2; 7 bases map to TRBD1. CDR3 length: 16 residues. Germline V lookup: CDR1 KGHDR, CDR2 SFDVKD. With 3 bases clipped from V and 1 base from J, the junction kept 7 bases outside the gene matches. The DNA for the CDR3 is TGTGCCACCAGTGATAGGAGGGACAGCGTTAACTATGGCTACACCTTC. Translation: CATSDRRDSVNYGYTF.

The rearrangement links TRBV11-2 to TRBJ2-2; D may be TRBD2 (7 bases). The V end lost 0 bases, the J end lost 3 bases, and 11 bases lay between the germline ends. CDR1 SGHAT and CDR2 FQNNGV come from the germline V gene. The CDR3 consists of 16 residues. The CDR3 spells CASSLDLGGDTGELFF. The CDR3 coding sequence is TGTGCCAGCAGCTTAGATCTAGGGGGGGACACCGGGGAGCTGTTTTTT.

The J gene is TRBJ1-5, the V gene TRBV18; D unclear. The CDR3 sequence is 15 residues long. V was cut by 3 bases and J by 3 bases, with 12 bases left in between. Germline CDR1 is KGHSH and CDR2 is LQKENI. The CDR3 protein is CASSPRTAVNQPQHF. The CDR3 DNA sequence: TGTGCCAGCTCACCCCGGACGGCCGTCAATCAGCCCCAGCATTTT.

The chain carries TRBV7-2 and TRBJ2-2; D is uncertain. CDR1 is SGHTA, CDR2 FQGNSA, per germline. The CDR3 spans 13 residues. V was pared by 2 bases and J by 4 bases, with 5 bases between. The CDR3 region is CASSLRATGELFF. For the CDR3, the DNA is TGTGCCAGCAGCTTAAGAGCCACCGGGGAGCTGTTTTTT.

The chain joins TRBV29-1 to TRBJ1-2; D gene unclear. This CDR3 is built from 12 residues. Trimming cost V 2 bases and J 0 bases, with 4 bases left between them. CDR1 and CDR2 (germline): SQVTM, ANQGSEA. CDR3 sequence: CSVEKANYGYTF. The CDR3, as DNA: TGCAGCGTTGAAAAGGCTAACTATGGCTACACCTTC.

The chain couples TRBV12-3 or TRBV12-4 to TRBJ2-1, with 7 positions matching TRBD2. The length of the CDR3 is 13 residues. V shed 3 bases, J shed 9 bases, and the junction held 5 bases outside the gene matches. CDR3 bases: TGTGCCAGCAGTTTGGGGGGAGGGTTTGAGCAGTTCTTC. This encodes CASSLGGGFEQFF.

CDR3 sequence (DNA): TGTGCCAGCAGCCAGGAACAGGCGACAGGTCAGCCCCAGCATTTT. Amino acid sequence: CASSQEQATGQPQHF. This chain joins TRBV4-2 and TRBJ1-5; tentative D call: TRBD1 (6 bases). The CDR3 runs to 15 residues. The germline gives CDR1 LGHNA, CDR2 YNFKEQ. The V gene lost 3 bases and the J gene lost 6 bases, with 15 bases spanning the gap.

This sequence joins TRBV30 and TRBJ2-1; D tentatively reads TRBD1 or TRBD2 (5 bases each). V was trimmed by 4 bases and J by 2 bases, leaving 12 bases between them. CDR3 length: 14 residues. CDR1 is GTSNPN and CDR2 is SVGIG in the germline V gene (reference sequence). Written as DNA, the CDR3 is TGTGCCTGGACGTCCGGGACCACCTACAATGAGCAGTTCTTC. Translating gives CAWTSGTTYNEQFF. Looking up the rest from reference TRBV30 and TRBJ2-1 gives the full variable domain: SQTIHQWPATLVQPVGSPLSLECTVEGTSNPNLYWYRQAAGRGLQLLFYSVGIGQISSEVPQNLSASRPQDRQFILSSKKLLLSDSGFYLCAWTSGTTYNEQFFGPGTRLTVL.

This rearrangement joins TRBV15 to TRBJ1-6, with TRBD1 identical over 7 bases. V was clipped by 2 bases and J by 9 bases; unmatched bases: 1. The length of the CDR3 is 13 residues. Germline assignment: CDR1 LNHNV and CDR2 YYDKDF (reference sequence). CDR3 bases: TGTGCCACCAGCAGATCAGGGGGTTCACCCCTCCACTTT. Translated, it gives CATSRSGGSPLHF. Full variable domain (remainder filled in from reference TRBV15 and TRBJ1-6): DAMVIQNPRYQVTQFGKPVTLSCSQTLNHNVMYWYQQKSSQAPKLLFHYYDKDFNNEADTPDNFQSRRPNTSFCFLDIRSPGLGDTAMYLCATSRSGGSPLHFGNGTRLTVT.

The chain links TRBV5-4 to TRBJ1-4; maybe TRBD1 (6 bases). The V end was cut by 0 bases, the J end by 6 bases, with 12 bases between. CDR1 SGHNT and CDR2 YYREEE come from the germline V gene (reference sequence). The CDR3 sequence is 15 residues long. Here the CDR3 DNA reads TGTGCCAGCAGCTTGGGGGGGGGCGCATATGAAAAACTGTTTTTT. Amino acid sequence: CASSLGGGAYEKLFF.

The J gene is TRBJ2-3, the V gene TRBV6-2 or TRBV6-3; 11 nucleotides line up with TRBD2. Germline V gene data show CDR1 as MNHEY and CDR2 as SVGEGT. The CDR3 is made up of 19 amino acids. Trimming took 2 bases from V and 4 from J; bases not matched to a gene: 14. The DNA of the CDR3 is TGTGCCAGCAGTTACCCACCCACTCTAGCGGGGGGCCCCCCAGATACGCAGTATTTT. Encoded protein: CASSYPPTLAGGPPDTQYF.

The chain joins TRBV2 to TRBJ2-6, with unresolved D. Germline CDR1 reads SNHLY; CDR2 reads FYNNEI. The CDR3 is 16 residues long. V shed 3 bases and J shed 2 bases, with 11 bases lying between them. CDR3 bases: TGTGCCAGCAGTGAGAGCACCCGCCCTGGGGCCAACGTCCTGACTTTC. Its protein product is CASSESTRPGANVLTF.

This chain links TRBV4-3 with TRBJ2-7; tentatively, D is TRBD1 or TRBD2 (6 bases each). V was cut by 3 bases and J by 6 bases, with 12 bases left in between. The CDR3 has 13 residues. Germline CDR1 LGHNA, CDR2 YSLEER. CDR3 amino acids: CASSQEGGPEQYF. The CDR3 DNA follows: TGCGCCAGCAGCCAGGAGGGGGGCCCCGAGCAGTACTTC.

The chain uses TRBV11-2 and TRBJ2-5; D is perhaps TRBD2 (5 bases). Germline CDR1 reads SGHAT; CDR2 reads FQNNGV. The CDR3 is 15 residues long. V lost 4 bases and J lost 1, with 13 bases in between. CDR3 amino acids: CASSWERSLQETQYF. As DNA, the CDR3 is TGTGCCAGCAGCTGGGAGCGCTCCCTCCAAGAGACCCAGTACTTC.

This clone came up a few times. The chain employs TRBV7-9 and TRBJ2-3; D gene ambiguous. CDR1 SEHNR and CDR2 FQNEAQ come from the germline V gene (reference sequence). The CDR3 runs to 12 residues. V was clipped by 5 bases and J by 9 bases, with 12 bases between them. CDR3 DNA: TGTGCCAGCAGCCATGGGCTTGAGACGCAGTATTTT. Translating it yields CASSHGLETQYF.

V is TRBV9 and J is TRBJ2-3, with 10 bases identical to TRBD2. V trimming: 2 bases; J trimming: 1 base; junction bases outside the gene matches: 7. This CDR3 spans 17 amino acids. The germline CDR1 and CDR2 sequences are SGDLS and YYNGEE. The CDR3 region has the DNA TGTGCCAGCAGCGTCACGAGCGGACTAGCGGGCACAGATACGCAGTATTTT. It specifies CASSVTSGLAGTDTQYF.

Here the CDR3 reads CASSLLSLTDTQYF. In DNA, the CDR3 is TGCGCCAGCAGCTTGCTGTCCCTCACAGATACGCAGTATTTT. This chain uses TRBV5-1 with TRBJ2-3; no clear D gene. V lost 1 base and J 2 bases, leaving 8 bases between the germline ends. Per germline, CDR1 SGHRS and CDR2 YFSETQ. This CDR3 contains 14 residues.

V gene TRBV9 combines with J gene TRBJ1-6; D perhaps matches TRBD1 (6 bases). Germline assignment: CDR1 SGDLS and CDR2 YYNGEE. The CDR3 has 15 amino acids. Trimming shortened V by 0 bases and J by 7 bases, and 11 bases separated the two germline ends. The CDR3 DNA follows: TGTGCCAGCAGCGTAGAGGCAGGGACAAATTCACCCCTCCACTTT. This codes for CASSVEAGTNSPLHF.

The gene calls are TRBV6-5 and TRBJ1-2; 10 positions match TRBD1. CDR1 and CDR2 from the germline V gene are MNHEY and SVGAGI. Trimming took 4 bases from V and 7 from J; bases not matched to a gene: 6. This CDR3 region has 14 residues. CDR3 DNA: TGTGCCAGCAGTTTCTCGGGACAGGGGAGTGGCTACACCTTC. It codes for CASSFSGQGSGYTF.

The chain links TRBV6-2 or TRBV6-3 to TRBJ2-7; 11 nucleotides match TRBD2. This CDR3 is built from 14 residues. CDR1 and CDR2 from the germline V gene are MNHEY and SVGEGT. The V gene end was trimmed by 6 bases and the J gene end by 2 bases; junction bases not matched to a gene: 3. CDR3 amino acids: CASSLLAGAYEQYF. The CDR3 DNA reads TGTGCCAGCAGCCTACTAGCGGGAGCCTACGAGCAGTACTTC.

The CDR3 DNA reads TGTGCCAGCAGTCCCCCCGGACAGGGGGCGATAGATGAGCAGTTCTTC. Translation: CASSPPGQGAIDEQFF. This chain links TRBV28 with TRBJ2-1; TRBD1 matches 11 bases. Germline CDR1 reads MDHEN; CDR2 reads SYDVKM. The CDR3 totals 16 residues. V dropped 5 bases and J dropped 8; count of bases not matched to a gene: 11. The full variable domain, with the rest looked up from reference TRBV28 and TRBJ2-1, is DVKVTQSSRYLVKRTGEKVFLECVQDMDHENMFWYRQDPGLGLRLIYFSYDVKMKEKGDIPEGYSVSREKKERFSLILESASTNQTSMYLCASSPPGQGAIDEQFFGPGTRLTVL.